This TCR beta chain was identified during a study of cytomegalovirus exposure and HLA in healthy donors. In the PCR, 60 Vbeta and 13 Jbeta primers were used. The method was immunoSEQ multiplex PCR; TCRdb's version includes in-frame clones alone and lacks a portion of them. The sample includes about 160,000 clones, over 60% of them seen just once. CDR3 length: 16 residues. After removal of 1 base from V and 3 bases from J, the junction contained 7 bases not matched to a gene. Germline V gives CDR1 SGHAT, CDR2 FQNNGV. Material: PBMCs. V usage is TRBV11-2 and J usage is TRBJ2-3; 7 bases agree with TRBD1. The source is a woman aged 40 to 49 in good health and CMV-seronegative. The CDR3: CASSLGVDRVTDTQYF. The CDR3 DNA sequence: TGTGCCAGCAGCTTAGGGGTAGACAGGGTTACAGATACGCAGTATTTT. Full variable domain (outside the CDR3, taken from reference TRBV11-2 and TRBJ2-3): EAGVAQSPRYKIIEKRQSVAFWCNPISGHATLYWYQQILGQGPKLLIQFQNNGVVDDSQLPKDRFSAERLKGVDSTLKIQPAKLEDSAVYLCASSLGVDRVTDTQYFGPGTRLTVL.